The T cell receptor (beta chain) under discussion was sequenced for a study of T-cell memory formation after mild COVID-19. Turning to the study itself: Clustering of TCRs was largely donor specific.

The 5'RACE method, run with constant-segment primers, produced TCR alpha and TCR beta cDNA libraries (carrying sample barcodes and UMIs). TCRdb itself ran the 5' RACE reads through MiXCR, one entry per CDR3 protein. The repertoire holds 65,000 to 95,000 distinct CDR3 sequences, with about 13% as singletons. In regard to this clonotype: What it binds is unknown.

Notes on the study in general: Some clones that responded turned up in pre-infection memory, which suggests that cross-reactive memory joined in. Chiefly within CM and EM were the contracting CD4+ clones; CD8+ ones were within EMRA.

Trimming shortened V by 5 bases and J by 4 bases, and 14 bases separated the two germline ends. The CDR3 consists of 14 residues. Germline CDR1 SEHNR, CDR2 FQNEAQ (reference sequence). The rearrangement joins TRBV7-9 to TRBJ1-1; no reliable D call. The source material was PBMCs or a T cell subset sorted from them (not recorded which). The receptor was isolated from a young man who had mild COVID-19 (a few samples of this study predate the infection). Cell type and time point are not known. The CDR3 DNA is TGTGCCAGCAGCCCATGGTCCAGTGGCACTGAAGCTTTCTTT. Its protein is CASSPWSSGTEAFF.